Listed below are T cell receptor beta chains from one sample, sequenced in a study of cytotoxic CD8 clonotypes in ibrutinib-treated CLL. Method: immunoSEQ multiplex PCR; TCRdb's copy keeps in-frame clones and lacks some. This table holds hundreds of thousands of clones, 70% found once. This material consisted of PBMCs, taken after 24 months of ibrutinib treatment. The source of these receptors is a human donor with chronic lymphocytic leukemia. CDR3s include the opening cysteine and the closing phenylalanine or tryptophan. The D gene is left open where the match is weak. Expanded clones are given a class, and other clones once, few, many or no size at all.

clone size | D gene | J gene | V gene | CDR3 DNA | CDR3 protein
- | TRBD1 | TRBJ2-7 | TRBV14 | TGTGCCAGCAGCATAAGACAGGGGGATTACGAGCAGTACTTC | CASSIRQGDYEQYF
- | - | TRBJ2-1 | TRBV28 | TGTGCCAGCAGTAGGGCCCGGGACGCACACAATGAGCAGTTCTTC | CASSRARDAHNEQFF
- | TRBD1 | TRBJ2-7 | TRBV9 | TGTGCCAGCAGCGTAGGGCAGGGGGCGTACGAGCAGTACTTC | CASSVGQGAYEQYF
- | - | TRBJ2-7 | TRBV11-2 | TGTGCCAGCAGCTTCGGGACCAAAATGTCCTACGAGCAGTACTTC | CASSFGTKMSYEQYF
few | TRBD2 | TRBJ2-3 | TRBV15 | TGTGCCACCAGCAGACGACTTTCACTAGCGGGAGAGGAGGGAGATACGCAGTATTTT | CATSRRLSLAGEEGDTQYF
- | - | TRBJ2-3 | TRBV5-1 | TGCGCCAGCAGCCAGGATAGGGCAGGCGCAGATACGCAGTATTTT | CASSQDRAGADTQYF
- | - | TRBJ2-7 | TRBV30 | TGTGCCTCCGCCAGGAGCTCCTACGAGCAGTACTTC | CASARSSYEQYF
- | - | TRBJ1-5 | TRBV6-1 | TGTGCCACCCAGGGGAATCAGCCCCAGCATTTT | CATQGNQPQHF
- | - | TRBJ2-1 | TRBV2 | TGTGCCAGCAGTGAAGCGCCTGGTTACAATGAGCAGTTCTTC | CASSEAPGYNEQFF
few | - | TRBJ2-1 | TRBV5-1 | TGCGCCAGCAGCTTGACGGGTACAAGCTCCTACAATGAGCAGTTCTTC | CASSLTGTSSYNEQFF
- | TRBD1 | TRBJ2-3 | TRBV27 | TGTGCCAGCAGTCCGGGACAGCACACAGATACGCAGTATTTT | CASSPGQHTDTQYF
- | - | TRBJ1-5 | TRBV29-1 | TGCAGCGTTGAAGGAAATCCCGGTCAGCCCCAGCATTTT | CSVEGNPGQPQHF
- | - | TRBJ2-7 | TRBV27 | TGTGCCAGCAGTCCCCACGGGAGTACCTACGAGCAGTACTTC | CASSPHGSTYEQYF
few | TRBD1 | TRBJ1-2 | TRBV4-2 | TGTGCCAGCAGCCCCCTCGGACAGGGGAACTATGGCTACACCTTC | CASSPLGQGNYGYTF
- | - | TRBJ1-2 | TRBV6-6 | TGTGCCAGCAGGGGGGATGGCTACACCTTC | CASRGDGYTF
- | - | TRBJ2-7 | TRBV7-9 | TGTGCCAGCACCTCCCTTGCGCTCCGTTCCTACGAGCAGTACTTC | CASTSLALRSYEQYF
- | TRBD1 | TRBJ1-2 | TRBV7-2 | TGTGCCAGCAGCTCCCGACAGGGTAGAGATGGCTACACCTTC | CASSSRQGRDGYTF
- | - | TRBJ2-7 | TRBV29-1 | TGCAGCGTTGTCGTGAGAGGGGAGCAGTACTTC | CSVVVRGEQYF
- | - | TRBJ2-1 | TRBV28 | TGTGCCAGCAGTTTAGACGGGAACATTGAGCAGTTCTTC | CASSLDGNIEQFF
- | TRBD2 | TRBJ2-7 | TRBV27 | TGTGCCAGCAGTTCTTTACCGGGACTAGCGGGAGGGAGCTCCTACGAGCAGTACTTC | CASSSLPGLAGGSSYEQYF
- | TRBD1 | TRBJ2-5 | TRBV28 | TGTGCCAGCAGCAAAAGGGGGCTGCAAGAGACCCAGTACTTC | CASSKRGLQETQYF
- | - | TRBJ2-5 | TRBV5-1 | TGCGCCAGCAGCGCCACCTCCGAGACCCAGTACTTC | CASSATSETQYF
- | - | TRBJ1-2 | TRBV28 | TGTGCCACCCGCGTTTGGGCTAACTATGGCTACACCTTC | CATRVWANYGYTF
- | TRBD1 | TRBJ2-7 | TRBV9 | TGTGCCAGCAGCGTAGGTTTGGGACAGGGGAACTACGAGCAGTACTTC | CASSVGLGQGNYEQYF
- | - | TRBJ2-1 | TRBV7-8 | TGTGCCGTGGGGTCGGGGCAGTTCTTC | CAVGSGQFF
- | - | TRBJ1-2 | TRBV21-1 | TGTGCCAGCAGCAAAGGGCTGACTTATGGCTACACCTTC | CASSKGLTYGYTF
- | - | TRBJ2-7 | TRBV4-3 | TGCGCCAGCAGTCCGACCACTTACTACGAGCAGTACTTC | CASSPTTYYEQYF
- | - | TRBJ2-1 | TRBV7-7 | TGTGCTAGCAGCTTAAGGGGTGGCTCCTACAATGAGCAGTTCTTC | CASSLRGGSYNEQFF
- | - | TRBJ2-1 | TRBV27 | TGTGCCAGCAGTTTACGGTCCAATGAGCAGTTCTTC | CASSLRSNEQFF
- | - | TRBJ1-2 | TRBV7-9 | TGTGCCAGCAGCTTAGCGCTGCCTCTAAACTATGGCTACACCTTC | CASSLALPLNYGYTF
- | - | TRBJ2-7 | TRBV29-1 | TGCAGCGTGGCCCCCGGGGGCCACGAGCAGTACTTC | CSVAPGGHEQYF
- | TRBD2 | TRBJ2-5 | TRBV7-3 | TGTGCCAGCAGCAGCGGACTAGCGGGAGAGGAAGAGACCCAGTACTTC | CASSSGLAGEEETQYF